The 26 T cell receptor beta chains presented below share a single source sample, sequenced in a study of cytomegalovirus exposure and HLA in healthy donors. Amplification used 60 Vbeta primers and 13 Jbeta primers. Clones were read by immunoSEQ multiplex PCR, and TCRdb kept only the in-frame ones, dropping some. In the table there are 75,000 to 80,000 clones, under 80% of which are singletons. What was sequenced was PBMCs. These receptor sequences come from a man in his sixties in good health and CMV-seropositive.

This clone was observed once. The rearrangement uses TRBV6-5 and TRBJ1-2; D is uncertain. V lost 4 bases to trimming and J lost 5 bases, with 14 bases between them. Germline CDR1 reads MNHEY; CDR2 reads SVGAGI. The CDR3 contains 14 residues. CDR3 bases: TGTGCCAGCAGTTGGGCCGGGAGCGTTTATGGCTACACCTTC. This codes for CASSWAGSVYGYTF.

The chain recombines TRBV4-1 with TRBJ1-6; D is perhaps TRBD1 (5 bases). CDR1 and CDR2 (germline): MGHRA, YSYEKL. V lost 4 bases, J lost 4 bases, and 17 bases lay in between. This CDR3 is 17 amino acids long. As DNA, the CDR3 is TGCGCCAGCAGCCTTCCGCGAGGAGCAGGGTATAATTCACCCCTCCACTTT. Protein: CASSLPRGAGYNSPLHF.

V is TRBV7-9 and J is TRBJ1-2; a possible D gene is TRBD1 (5 bases). Germline V lookup: CDR1 SEHNR, CDR2 FQNEAQ (reference sequence). V gave up 4 bases and J gave up 3 bases, with 6 bases separating them. The CDR3 spans 12 residues. The CDR3 DNA reads TGTGCCAGCAGCTCAGGGTACTATGGCTACACCTTC. It translates to CASSSGYYGYTF.

Notes on this clone: The junction does not match germline at one end; this may be a read error. The chain combines TRBV7-9 with TRBJ2-7; 11 nucleotides agree with TRBD1. The CDR3 extends over 16 amino acids. From germline, CDR1 is SEHNR and CDR2 FQNEAQ (reference sequence). The CDR3 region is CSSSLYGTGGAYEQYF. The CDR3 DNA reads TGTTCCAGCAGCCTATATGGGACAGGGGGAGCCTACGAGCAGTACTTC. Together with reference TRBV7-9 and TRBJ2-7, the CDR3 gives the full variable domain: DTGVSQNPRHKITKRGQNVTFRCDPISEHNRLYWYRQTLGQGPEFLTYFQNEAQLEKSRLLSDRFSAERPKGSFSTLEIQRTEQGDSAMYLCSSSLYGTGGAYEQYFGPGTRLTVT.

The rearrangement uses TRBV9 and TRBJ2-1; possibly TRBD2 for D (7 bases). This CDR3 comprises 14 residues. Germline CDR1 is SGDLS and CDR2 is YYNGEE. V was cut by 0 bases and J by 6 bases, with 10 bases left in between. CDR3 residues: CASSVGGGANEQFF. CDR3 nucleotide sequence: TGTGCCAGCAGCGTAGGTGGGGGGGCCAATGAGCAGTTCTTC.

The count of this clone is one. The rearrangement uses TRBV7-2 and TRBJ1-6, with D maybe TRBD1 (6 bases). Deletions cut 3 bases from V and 3 bases from J, with 9 bases between. This CDR3 spans 15 amino acids. Per the germline V gene, CDR1 is SGHTA and CDR2 is FQGNSA. The CDR3 bases are TGTGCCAGCAGCTTCACAGGGTGCTATAATTCACCCCTCCACTTT. This encodes CASSFTGCYNSPLHF.

This chain connects TRBV9 to TRBJ1-5; tentative D call: TRBD1 (6 bases). This CDR3 region has 14 residues. Trimming removed 0 bases from V and 7 bases from J, with 11 bases in between. Germline loops: CDR1 SGDLS, CDR2 YYNGEE. As DNA, the CDR3 is TGTGCCAGCAGCGTAGGTTCAGGGGTGCAGCCCCAGCATTTT. Its protein product is CASSVGSGVQPQHF.

The J gene is TRBJ2-1, the V gene TRBV7-8; D call uncertain. This CDR3 contains 13 residues. In germline, CDR1 is SGHVS, CDR2 FQNEAQ. The V and J ends lost 5 bases and 7 bases respectively, with 12 bases between them. CDR3 nucleotide sequence: TGTGCCAGCAGCCAATCCTTCAGGAATGAGCAGTTCTTC. It is translated as CASSQSFRNEQFF.

CDR3 DNA sequence: TGCGCCAGCAGCTTGGGGACAGGGGGCATAACTTACGAGCAGTACTTC. Translated, it gives CASSLGTGGITYEQYF. The V and J genes are TRBV5-1 and TRBJ2-7, with 11 bases aligning to TRBD1. The length of the CDR3 is 16 residues. Trimming at V came to 0 bases and at J to 4 bases, leaving 6 bases not matched to a gene. The germline CDR1 and CDR2 sequences are SGHRS and YFSETQ.

The rearrangement links TRBV9 to TRBJ2-1; 9 bases are a match to TRBD2. Germline V gene lookup returns CDR1 SGDLS and CDR2 YYNGEE. This CDR3 region has 15 residues. Trimming at V came to 0 bases and at J to 4 bases, leaving 2 bases not matched to a gene. CDR3 residues: CASSVASGGYNEQFF. The DNA of the CDR3 is TGTGCCAGCAGCGTAGCCAGCGGGGGGTACAATGAGCAGTTCTTC.

This sequence joins TRBV5-1 and TRBJ1-1, with a possible D match to TRBD1 (6 bases). The CDR3 runs to 14 residues. V shed 1 base and J shed 4 bases, with 11 bases lying between them. CDR1 and CDR2 from the germline V gene are SGHRS and YFSETQ. CDR3 in amino acids: CASSLQGRSTEAFF. The CDR3 DNA is TGCGCCAGCAGCTTGCAGGGGCGGTCCACTGAAGCTTTCTTT.

The chain joins TRBV11-3 to TRBJ2-1; 10 bases agree with TRBD2. The CDR3 totals 17 residues. V lost 4 bases to trimming and J lost 4 bases; unmatched junction nucleotides: 10. Looked up from germline, CDR1 is SGHNT and CDR2 is YENEEA. CDR3: CASSSSKAGGPYNEQFF. The CDR3, as DNA: TGTGCCAGCAGCTCAAGTAAAGCGGGAGGGCCGTACAATGAGCAGTTCTTC.

V and J are TRBV7-2 and TRBJ2-2; a possible D gene is TRBD2 (7 bases). Trimming removed 4 bases from V and 5 bases from J, with 17 bases in between. Germline CDR1 reads SGHTA; CDR2 reads FQGNSA. CDR3 length equals 16 residues. DNA of the CDR3: TGTGCCAGCAGCTCGAGGGGGGGTGTTGAGACCGGGGAGCTGTTTTTT. It specifies CASSSRGGVETGELFF.

This clone was observed a few times. V usage is TRBV6-6 and J usage is TRBJ2-1; 7 bases align to TRBD2. The CDR3 contains 15 residues. Looked up from germline, CDR1 is MNHNY and CDR2 is SVGAGI (reference sequence). J gave up 1 base and V 7 bases, and 7 bases lay outside the gene matches. The CDR3 region is CASKAAGVSYNEQFF. The DNA of the CDR3 is TGTGCCAGCAAGGCGGCGGGAGTTTCCTACAATGAGCAGTTCTTC.

The J gene is TRBJ2-7, the V gene TRBV18; tentatively, D is TRBD1 (6 bases). The CDR3 length is 14 residues. Germline V lookup: CDR1 KGHSH, CDR2 LQKENI. Deletions cut 6 bases from V and 0 bases from J, with 12 bases between. CDR3: CASSPDRSSYEQYF. The CDR3, as DNA: TGTGCCAGCTCCCCCGACAGGAGCTCCTACGAGCAGTACTTC.

This clone was found a few times. CDR3 sequence: CASSTHGLAKSYEQYF. The DNA of the CDR3 is TGTGCCAGCAGCACCCATGGACTAGCAAAGAGCTACGAGCAGTACTTC. The chain couples TRBV11-2 to TRBJ2-7; 8 bases fit TRBD2. Germline V gene data show CDR1 as SGHAT and CDR2 as FQNNGV. Trimming cost V 5 bases and J 3 bases; bases outside gene matches: 12. This CDR3 comprises 16 residues. Full variable domain (remainder filled in from reference TRBV11-2 and TRBJ2-7): EAGVAQSPRYKIIEKRQSVAFWCNPISGHATLYWYQQILGQGPKLLIQFQNNGVVDDSQLPKDRFSAERLKGVDSTLKIQPAKLEDSAVYLCASSTHGLAKSYEQYFGPGTRLTVT.

V gene TRBV30 combines with J gene TRBJ2-5, with 10 bases aligning to TRBD2. The CDR3 covers 16 residues. J lost 1 base, V lost 8 bases, and 13 bases had no gene match. CDR1 is GTSNPN and CDR2 is SVGIG in the germline V gene (reference sequence). CDR3 in amino acids: CAGRLGLAEGQETQYF. The CDR3 nucleotides read TGTGCCGGCCGCCTTGGACTAGCGGAGGGCCAAGAGACCCAGTACTTC. Filled out from reference TRBV30 and TRBJ2-5, the complete variable domain reads SQTIHQWPATLVQPVGSPLSLECTVEGTSNPNLYWYRQAAGRGLQLLFYSVGIGQISSEVPQNLSASRPQDRQFILSSKKLLLSDSGFYLCAGRLGLAEGQETQYFGPGTRLLVL.

This clone was detected a few times. This chain uses TRBV7-6 with TRBJ2-1; TRBD2 matches at 14 bases. Losses at the gene ends were 5 bases for V and 7 bases for J; bases not matched to a gene: 4. The CDR3 has 15 amino acids. Germline V gene sequence: CDR1 SGHVS, CDR2 FNYEAQ. CDR3 bases: TGTGCCAGCAGCGGGACTAGCGGGAGTAAGAATGAGCAGTTCTTC. This codes for CASSGTSGSKNEQFF.

The chain employs TRBV30 and TRBJ1-6, with no clear D. CDR1 GTSNPN and CDR2 SVGIG come from the germline V gene (reference sequence). Trimming left V 3 bases short and J 7 bases short, with 7 bases between. The CDR3 spans 12 residues. In nucleotides, the CDR3 is TGTGCCTGGAGGAGGGAAAATTCACCCCTCCACTTT. Its protein product is CAWRRENSPLHF.

The rearrangement joins TRBV5-1 to TRBJ1-1; D call uncertain. The CDR3 extends over 15 amino acids. CDR1 and CDR2 from the germline V gene are SGHRS and YFSETQ. Trimming took 4 bases from V and 1 from J, leaving 14 bases between them. The CDR3 DNA is TGCGCCAGCAGCCCTACAGTTGTACCGAACACTGAAGCTTTCTTT. Residues: CASSPTVVPNTEAFF.

The chain couples TRBV28 to TRBJ2-5, with D tentatively TRBD1 (5 bases). This CDR3 comprises 14 residues. The V end was cut by 4 bases, the J end by 5 bases, with 14 bases between. CDR1 and CDR2 from the germline V gene are MDHEN and SYDVKM. CDR3 amino acids: CASSSRQGRETQYF. DNA of the CDR3: TGTGCCAGCAGTTCTAGGCAGGGAAGGGAGACCCAGTACTTC.

The chain is built from TRBV5-6 and TRBJ2-1, with 10 bases that match TRBD1. Unmatched junction bases numbered 12, after V lost 4 bases and J lost 8 bases. The CDR3 contains 16 residues. Per the germline V gene, CDR1 is SGHDT and CDR2 is YYEEEE. The CDR3 DNA is TGTGCCAGCAGCCTCCAGACAGGGGGCTATCTATATGAGCAGTTCTTC. Translating it yields CASSLQTGGYLYEQFF.

The rearrangement links TRBV5-4 to TRBJ2-5, with TRBD1 identical over 8 bases. The J call is doubtful: the DNA matches TRBJ2-7 better. CDR1 is SGHNT, CDR2 YYREEE, per germline (reference sequence). The CDR3 runs to 15 residues. The CDR3 bases are TGTGCCAGCAGCTTTTCCGGGACAGGTACCTACGAGCAGTACTTC. Translating gives CASSFSGTGTYEQYF.

This chain joins TRBV28 and TRBJ2-4; tentatively, D is TRBD1 (6 bases). The CDR3 is 16 residues long. Germline V gene data show CDR1 as MDHEN and CDR2 as SYDVKM. V was cut by 7 bases and J by 1 base, with 17 bases left in between. CDR3 sequence (DNA): TGTGCCAGCAAACCAGGGGCCCTCAGGGCCAAAAACATTCAGTACTTC. Its translation is CASKPGALRAKNIQYF.

To note about this clone: The same CDR3 also results from other DNA sequences found in this sample. The rearrangement links TRBV14 to TRBJ2-3, with unresolved D. Germline V gene sequence: CDR1 SGHDN, CDR2 FVKESK. V shed 4 bases and J shed 0 bases, with 2 bases lying between them. This CDR3 comprises 12 residues. The CDR3 sequence: CASSPSTDTQYF. The CDR3 DNA is TGTGCCAGCAGCCCGAGCACAGATACGCAGTATTTT.

This clone was observed a single time. The CDR3: CAWSRGAGYGYTF. Written as DNA, the CDR3 is TGTGCCTGGAGTCGGGGAGCGGGCTATGGCTACACCTTC. This chain joins TRBV30 and TRBJ1-2; D not resolved. CDR1 and CDR2 (germline): GTSNPN, SVGIG (reference sequence). This CDR3 contains 13 residues. Trimming stripped 2 bases from V and 4 bases from J, with 11 bases between.